Listed below are T cell receptor beta chains from one sample, sequenced in a study of blood T cell repertoires in COVID-19. This table comes from immunoSEQ multiplex PCR, and its TCRdb copy is limited to in-frame clones, with some not included. The sample shows roughly 160,000 clones, roughly four fifths of them seen only once. The sequenced sample was peripheral blood. The receptors here all came from a man between 65 and 85 years old with active or convalescent COVID-19. CDR3s include the opening cysteine and the closing phenylalanine or tryptophan. The order of the fields is J gene, clone size, D gene, V gene, CDR3 protein, CDR3 DNA. A D gene is named only where the DNA matches it firmly. Only some rows state a clone size, as once, few, many or a class for expanded clones.

TRBJ1-6 - TRBD1 TRBV7-9 CASSFSFHRGGGSPLHF TGTGCCAGCAGCTTCTCCTTCCACAGGGGAGGCGGTTCACCCCTCCACTTT
TRBJ2-5 few TRBD1 TRBV30 CAWSKGGTGLGTQYF TGTGCCTGGAGTAAAGGGGGGACAGGGCTAGGGACCCAGTACTTC
TRBJ1-2 - TRBD1 TRBV10-3 CAISESNGQVNYGYTF TGTGCCATCAGTGAGTCGAATGGACAGGTCAACTATGGCTACACCTTC
TRBJ1-5 - TRBD1 TRBV6-5 CASLDRGRGQPQHF TGTGCCAGCTTGGACAGGGGACGGGGACAGCCCCAGCATTTT
TRBJ2-7 - TRBD1 TRBV6-2/TRBV6-3 CASSPPDRGISYEQYF TGTGCCAGCAGTCCGCCTGACAGGGGGATCTCCTACGAGCAGTACTTC
TRBJ1-2 - TRBD1 TRBV6-5 CASSQQGILDGYTF TGTGCCAGCAGCCAACAGGGGATTCTTGATGGCTACACCTTC
TRBJ2-7 - - TRBV19 CASSIGGEGISYEQYF TGTGCCAGTAGTATTGGTGGAGAGGGAATCTCCTACGAGCAGTACTTC
TRBJ1-3 - - TRBV5-5 CASRLDFYTGNTIYF TGTGCCAGCAGGCTGGACTTCTATACTGGAAACACCATATATTTT
TRBJ2-2 - TRBD2 TRBV6-2/TRBV6-3 CASSYSPLAGVGGELFF TGTGCCAGCAGTTACTCCCCCCTAGCGGGAGTTGGCGGGGAGCTGTTTTTT
TRBJ1-5 - TRBD1 TRBV6-5 CASRSEGTGVQPQHF TGTGCCAGCAGGTCGGAAGGGACAGGGGTTCAGCCCCAGCATTTT
TRBJ2-7 - - TRBV18 CASSPTGVGYEQYF TGTGCCAGCTCACCAACGGGGGTAGGGTACGAGCAGTACTTC
TRBJ1-5 - - TRBV28 CASSSSGNQPQHF TGTGCCAGCAGTTCGTCAGGGAATCAGCCCCAGCATTTT
TRBJ1-5 - TRBD1 TRBV15 CATSRGGLPGQGSNQPQHF TGTGCCACCAGCAGAGGGGGCCTCCCGGGACAGGGTAGCAATCAGCCCCAGCATTTT
TRBJ1-6 - TRBD1 TRBV20-1 CSASKTGQGDSPLHF TGCAGTGCTAGTAAGACAGGGCAAGGAGATTCACCCCTCCACTTT
TRBJ2-4 - - TRBV19 CASSEQVLLAKNIQYF TGTGCCAGTAGTGAACAGGTTTTACTAGCCAAAAACATTCAGTACTTC
TRBJ2-5 - - TRBV7-3 CASSPGGLETQYF TGTGCCAGCAGCCCCGGGGGTCTGGAGACCCAGTACTTC
TRBJ2-3 - - TRBV10-1 CASSDSSSTDTQYF TGCGCCAGCAGCGACAGCTCTAGCACAGATACGCAGTATTTT
TRBJ1-3 - TRBD1 TRBV5-5 CASSLAQGVGNTIYF TGTGCCAGCAGCTTAGCACAGGGGGTCGGAAACACCATATATTTT
TRBJ1-5 - - TRBV19 CASSIPSRQPQHF TGTGCCAGTAGTATACCTAGCCGGCAGCCCCAGCATTTT
TRBJ2-7 - - TRBV7-9 CASSQTAFRSYEQYF TGTGCCAGCAGCCAGACAGCGTTTCGCTCCTACGAGCAGTACTTC
TRBJ2-1 - - TRBV20-1 CSAKDSAGQFF TGCAGTGCTAAAGACAGCGCCGGGCAGTTCTTC
TRBJ1-6 few TRBD1 TRBV12-3/TRBV12-4 CASRQGNSPLHF TGTGCCAGTCGACAGGGGAATTCACCCCTCCACTTT
TRBJ2-1 - - TRBV29-1 CHTGGGGEQFF TGCCACACAGGGGGGGGAGGTGAGCAGTTCTTC
TRBJ2-3 once - TRBV9 CASSGGRTDTQYF TGTGCCAGCAGCGGGGGCCGCACAGATACGCAGTATTTT
TRBJ1-5 - TRBD1 TRBV6-5 CASSLAGGSNQPQHF TGTGCCAGCAGCTTAGCAGGGGGTAGCAATCAGCCCCAGCATTTT
TRBJ2-1 - - TRBV11-1 CASSLLFQGDEQFF TGTGCCAGCAGCTTGCTCTTCCAAGGGGATGAGCAGTTCTTC
TRBJ2-4 - TRBD2 TRBV19 CASRPNPSSGKNIQYF TGTGCCAGTAGACCCAACCCCTCTAGCGGCAAAAACATTCAGTACTTC
TRBJ2-7 - TRBD1 TRBV5-6 CASRRTGNRYEQYF TGTGCCAGCCGGAGGACAGGGAATAGGTACGAGCAGTACTTC
TRBJ2-7 - - TRBV1 CTSSQPWTSGEQYF TGCACCAGCAGCCAACCCTGGACTAGCGGCGAGCAGTACTTC
TRBJ2-5 - - TRBV11-2 CASSSQGAETQYF TGTGCCAGCAGCTCCCAAGGGGCCGAGACCCAGTACTTC
TRBJ2-7 - - TRBV9 CASSVQARAYEQYF TGTGCCAGCAGCGTACAGGCCCGCGCCTACGAGCAGTACTTC
TRBJ1-5 - - TRBV6-2/TRBV6-3 CASSYYQGDQPQHF TGTGCCAGCAGTTACTACCAGGGCGATCAGCCCCAGCATTTT
TRBJ2-7 - TRBD1 TRBV7-2 CASSLDRGRSYEQYF TGTGCCAGCAGCTTAGACAGGGGGAGGTCCTACGAGCAGTACTTC
TRBJ2-7 - TRBD1 TRBV30 CAWTTDRNGEQYF TGTGCCTGGACCACGGACAGGAATGGCGAGCAGTACTTC
TRBJ2-7 - - TRBV6-2/TRBV6-3 CASSYSTDRLSYEQYF TGTGCCAGCAGTTACTCGACCGACAGGCTATCCTACGAGCAGTACTTC
TRBJ2-7 - TRBD2 TRBV7-2 CASSPTSGRRHEQYF TGTGCCAGCAGTCCAACTAGCGGGAGGCGACACGAGCAGTACTTC
TRBJ2-7 - TRBD1 TRBV7-9 CASSLSTGTGINTYEQYF TGTGCCAGCAGCCTCAGCACCGGGACAGGGATTAATACTTACGAGCAGTACTTC
TRBJ1-3 - - TRBV10-3 CAILAAGERNTIYF TGTGCCATCCTCGCGGCGGGGGAAAGAAACACCATATATTTT
TRBJ1-1 many TRBD1 TRBV28 CASSSSGTGFTEAFF TGTGCCAGCAGTTCCTCTGGGACAGGATTCACTGAAGCTTTCTTT
TRBJ1-1 - - TRBV15 CATSRATENPRAFF TGTGCCACCAGCAGAGCCACGGAAAACCCGCGGGCTTTCTTT
TRBJ2-2 - TRBD1 TRBV5-1 CASSSGQVTPGELFF TGCGCCAGCAGCTCGGGACAGGTAACCCCCGGGGAGCTGTTTTTT
TRBJ2-1 - TRBD2 TRBV24-1 CATSAGLAGANEQFF TGTGCCACCAGTGCTGGACTAGCGGGAGCCAATGAGCAGTTCTTC
TRBJ1-6 - - TRBV3-1/TRBV3-2 CASSQDGGADSPLHF TGTGCCAGCAGCCAAGATGGGGGCGCGGATTCACCCCTCCACTTT
TRBJ2-1 few TRBD2 TRBV11-3 CASSLNSGRDNEQFF TGTGCCAGCAGCTTAAACAGCGGGAGGGACAATGAGCAGTTCTTC
TRBJ2-5 once TRBD2 TRBV4-3 CASSPRLAASQETQYF TGCGCCAGCAGCCCCCGACTAGCGGCGTCCCAAGAGACCCAGTACTTC
TRBJ2-1 few TRBD1 TRBV5-1 CASAMDRGTNEQFF TGCGCCAGCGCGATGGACAGGGGGACCAATGAGCAGTTCTTC
TRBJ1-2 - TRBD1 TRBV5-1 CASSPKATGNYGYTF TGCGCCAGCAGCCCCAAAGCGACAGGGAACTATGGCTACACCTTC
TRBJ2-5 few - TRBV18 CASSPVQSGKETQYF TGTGCCAGCTCACCAGTACAGTCGGGGAAAGAGACCCAGTACTTC
TRBJ2-1 - - TRBV7-6 CASSLVGWGSDEQFF TGTGCCAGCAGCTTAGTTGGGTGGGGTAGCGATGAGCAGTTCTTC
TRBJ2-7 once TRBD1 TRBV7-9 CASSLDGRGREYEQYF TGTGCCAGCAGCTTAGATGGCAGGGGGCGAGAGTACGAGCAGTACTTC
TRBJ1-1 - TRBD1 TRBV6-1 CASSETGGNTEAFF TGTGCCAGCAGTGAGACAGGGGGCAACACTGAAGCTTTCTTT
TRBJ1-5 - TRBD1 TRBV7-2 CASSPGTGWQPQHF TGTGCCAGCAGCCCAGGGACAGGGTGGCAGCCCCAGCATTTT
TRBJ2-3 - - TRBV28 CASSLFETDTQYF TGTGCCAGCAGTTTATTCGAGACAGATACGCAGTATTTT
TRBJ1-6 - - TRBV27 CASRSAPYNSPLHF TGTGCCAGCAGGTCAGCGCCCTATAATTCACCCCTCCACTTT
TRBJ1-1 - - TRBV12-5 CASGLAPGEAFF TGTGCTAGTGGTTTGGCGCCAGGGGAAGCTTTCTTT
TRBJ2-1 few TRBD1 TRBV15 CATSRGLGQGYNEQFF TGTGCCACCAGCAGAGGGCTAGGACAGGGCTACAATGAGCAGTTCTTC